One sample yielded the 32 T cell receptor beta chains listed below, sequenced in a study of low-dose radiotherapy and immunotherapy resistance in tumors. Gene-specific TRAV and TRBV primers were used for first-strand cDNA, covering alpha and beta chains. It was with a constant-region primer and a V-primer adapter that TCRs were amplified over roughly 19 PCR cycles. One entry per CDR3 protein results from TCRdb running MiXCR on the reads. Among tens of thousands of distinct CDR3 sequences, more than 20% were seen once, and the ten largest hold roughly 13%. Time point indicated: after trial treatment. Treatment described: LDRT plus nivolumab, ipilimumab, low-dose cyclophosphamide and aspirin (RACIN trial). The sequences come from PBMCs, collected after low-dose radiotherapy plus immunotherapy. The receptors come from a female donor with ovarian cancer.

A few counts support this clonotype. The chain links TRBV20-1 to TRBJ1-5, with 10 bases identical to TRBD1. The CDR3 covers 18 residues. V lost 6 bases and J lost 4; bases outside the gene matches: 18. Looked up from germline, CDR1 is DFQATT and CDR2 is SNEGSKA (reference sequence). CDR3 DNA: TGCAGTGCCCCCGTGGGGGGACAGGGGAGTCCTGGTAATCAGCCCCAGCATTTT. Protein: CSAPVGGQGSPGNQPQHF.

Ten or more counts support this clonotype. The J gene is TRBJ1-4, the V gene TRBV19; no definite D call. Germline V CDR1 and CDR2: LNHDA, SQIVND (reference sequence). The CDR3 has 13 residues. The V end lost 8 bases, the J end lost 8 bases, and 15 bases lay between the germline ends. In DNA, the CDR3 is TGTGCCAGTTCCGACGGCCGGTTCGAAAAACTGTTTTTT. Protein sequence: CASSDGRFEKLFF.

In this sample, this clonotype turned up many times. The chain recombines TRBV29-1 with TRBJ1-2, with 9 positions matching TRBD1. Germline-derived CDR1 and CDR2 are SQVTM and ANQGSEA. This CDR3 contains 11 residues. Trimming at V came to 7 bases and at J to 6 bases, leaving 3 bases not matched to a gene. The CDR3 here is CSDRQGDGYTF. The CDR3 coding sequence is TGCAGCGATCGACAGGGGGATGGCTACACCTTC.

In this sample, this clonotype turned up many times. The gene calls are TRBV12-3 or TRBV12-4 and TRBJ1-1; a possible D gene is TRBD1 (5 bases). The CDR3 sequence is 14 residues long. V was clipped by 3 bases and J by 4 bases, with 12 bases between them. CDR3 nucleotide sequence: TGTGCCAGCAGTTTGTTCGAGGGGACCACTGAAGCTTTCTTT. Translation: CASSLFEGTTEAFF.

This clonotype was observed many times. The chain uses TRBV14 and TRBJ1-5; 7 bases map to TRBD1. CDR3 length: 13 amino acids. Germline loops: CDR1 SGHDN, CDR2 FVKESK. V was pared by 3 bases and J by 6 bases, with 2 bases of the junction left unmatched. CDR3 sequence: CASSHQGVQPQHF. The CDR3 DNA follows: TGTGCCAGCAGCCATCAGGGGGTTCAGCCCCAGCATTTT.

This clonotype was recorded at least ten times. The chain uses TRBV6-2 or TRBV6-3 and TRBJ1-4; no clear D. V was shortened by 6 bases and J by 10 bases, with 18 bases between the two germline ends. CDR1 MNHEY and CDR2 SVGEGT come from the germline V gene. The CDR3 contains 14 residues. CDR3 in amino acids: CASRGPGSGGKLFF. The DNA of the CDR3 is TGTGCCAGCAGAGGTCCGGGCTCGGGTGGAAAACTGTTTTTT.

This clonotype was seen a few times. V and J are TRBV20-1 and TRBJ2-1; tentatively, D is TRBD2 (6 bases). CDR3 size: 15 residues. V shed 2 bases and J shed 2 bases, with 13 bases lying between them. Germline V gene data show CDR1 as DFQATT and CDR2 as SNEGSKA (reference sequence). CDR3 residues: CSARHPSDTYNEQFF. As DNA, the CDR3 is TGCAGTGCTAGACACCCTAGCGACACCTACAATGAGCAGTTCTTC.

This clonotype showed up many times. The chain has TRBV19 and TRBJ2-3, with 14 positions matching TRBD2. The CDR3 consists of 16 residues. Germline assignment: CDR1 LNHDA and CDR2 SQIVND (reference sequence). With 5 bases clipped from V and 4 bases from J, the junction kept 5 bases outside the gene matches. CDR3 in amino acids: CASSSGLAGGSDTQYF. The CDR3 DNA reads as TGTGCCAGTAGTTCAGGACTAGCGGGAGGCTCAGATACGCAGTATTTT.

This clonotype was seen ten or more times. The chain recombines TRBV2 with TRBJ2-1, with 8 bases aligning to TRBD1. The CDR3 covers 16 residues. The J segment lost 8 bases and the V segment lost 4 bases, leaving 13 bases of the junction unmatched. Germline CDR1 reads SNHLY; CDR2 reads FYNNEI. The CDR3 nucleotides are TGTGCCAGCAGTGTTCCAACGACAGGGGAGCGCGATGAGCAGTTCTTC. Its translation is CASSVPTTGERDEQFF.

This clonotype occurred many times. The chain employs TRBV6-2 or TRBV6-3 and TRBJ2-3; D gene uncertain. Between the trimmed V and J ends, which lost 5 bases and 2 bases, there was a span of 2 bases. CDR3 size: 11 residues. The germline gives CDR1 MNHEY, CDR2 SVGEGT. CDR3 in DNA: TGTGCCAGCAGTCTCACAGATACGCAGTATTTT. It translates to CASSLTDTQYF.

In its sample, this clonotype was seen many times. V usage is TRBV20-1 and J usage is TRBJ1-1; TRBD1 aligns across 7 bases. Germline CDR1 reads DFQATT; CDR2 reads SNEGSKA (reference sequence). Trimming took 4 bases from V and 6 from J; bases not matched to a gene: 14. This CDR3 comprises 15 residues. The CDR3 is CSATPGEGAIAEAFF. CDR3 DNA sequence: TGCAGTGCTACCCCAGGTGAGGGGGCAATCGCTGAAGCTTTCTTT.

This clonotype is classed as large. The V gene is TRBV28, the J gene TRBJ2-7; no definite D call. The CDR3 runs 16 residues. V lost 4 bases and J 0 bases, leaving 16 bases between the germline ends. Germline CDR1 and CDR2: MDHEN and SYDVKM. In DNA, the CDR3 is TGTGCCAGCAGTTCTACCCAGACATGGACCTCCTACGAGCAGTACTTC. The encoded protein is CASSSTQTWTSYEQYF. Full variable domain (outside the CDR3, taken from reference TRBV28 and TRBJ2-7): DVKVTQSSRYLVKRTGEKVFLECVQDMDHENMFWYRQDPGLGLRLIYFSYDVKMKEKGDIPEGYSVSREKKERFSLILESASTNQTSMYLCASSSTQTWTSYEQYFGPGTRLTVT.

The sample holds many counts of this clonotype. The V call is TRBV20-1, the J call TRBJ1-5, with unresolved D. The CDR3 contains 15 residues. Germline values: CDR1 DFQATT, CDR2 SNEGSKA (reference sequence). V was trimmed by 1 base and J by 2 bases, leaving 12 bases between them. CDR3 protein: CSARGKDYGNQPQHF. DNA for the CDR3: TGCAGTGCTAGAGGTAAAGATTATGGCAATCAGCCCCAGCATTTT.

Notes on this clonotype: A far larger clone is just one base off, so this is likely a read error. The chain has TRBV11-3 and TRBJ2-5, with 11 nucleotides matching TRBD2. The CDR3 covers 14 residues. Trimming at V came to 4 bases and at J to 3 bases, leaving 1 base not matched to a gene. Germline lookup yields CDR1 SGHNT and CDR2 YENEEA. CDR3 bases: TGTGCCAGCAGCTCGGGACTAGCGGAAGAGACCCAGTACTTC. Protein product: CASSSGLAEETQYF. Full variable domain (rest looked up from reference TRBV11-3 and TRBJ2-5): EAGVVQSPRYKIIEKKQPVAFWCNPISGHNTLYWYLQNLGQGPELLIRYENEEAVDDSQLPKDRFSAERLKGVDSTLKIQPAELGDSAVYLCASSSGLAEETQYFGPGTRLLVL.

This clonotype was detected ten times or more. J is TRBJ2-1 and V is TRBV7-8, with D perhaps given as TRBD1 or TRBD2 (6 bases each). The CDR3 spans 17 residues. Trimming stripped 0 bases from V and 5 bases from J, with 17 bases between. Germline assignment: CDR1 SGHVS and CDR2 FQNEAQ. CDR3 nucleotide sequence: TGTGCCAGCAGCTTAGCGAGGGCAGGGGACTTCGACAATGAGCAGTTCTTC. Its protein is CASSLARAGDFDNEQFF. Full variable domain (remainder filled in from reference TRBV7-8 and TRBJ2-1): GAGVSQSPRYKVAKRGQDVALRCDPISGHVSLFWYQQALGQGPEFLTYFQNEAQLDKSGLPSDRFFAERPEGSVSTLKIQRTQQEDSAVYLCASSLARAGDFDNEQFFGPGTRLTVL.

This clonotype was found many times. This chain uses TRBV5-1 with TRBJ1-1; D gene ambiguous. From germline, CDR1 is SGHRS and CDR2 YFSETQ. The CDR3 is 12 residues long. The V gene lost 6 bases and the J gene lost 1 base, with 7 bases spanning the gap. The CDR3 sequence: CASNDKNTEAFF. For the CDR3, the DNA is TGCGCCAGCAACGACAAGAACACTGAAGCTTTCTTT.

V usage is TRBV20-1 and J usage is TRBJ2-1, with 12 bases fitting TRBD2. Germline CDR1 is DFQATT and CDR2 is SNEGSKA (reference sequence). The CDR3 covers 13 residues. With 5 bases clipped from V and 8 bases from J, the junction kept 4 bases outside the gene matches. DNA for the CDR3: TGCAGTGCTCTAGCGGGAGGGCACCATGAGCAGTTCTTC. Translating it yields CSALAGGHHEQFF.

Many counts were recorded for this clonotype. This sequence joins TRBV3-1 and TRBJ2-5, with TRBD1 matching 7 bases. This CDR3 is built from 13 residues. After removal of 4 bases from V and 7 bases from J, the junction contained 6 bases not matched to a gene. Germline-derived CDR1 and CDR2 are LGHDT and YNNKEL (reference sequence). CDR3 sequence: CASSPGQLLTQYF. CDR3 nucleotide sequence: TGTGCCAGCAGCCCGGGACAGCTGTTGACCCAGTACTTC.

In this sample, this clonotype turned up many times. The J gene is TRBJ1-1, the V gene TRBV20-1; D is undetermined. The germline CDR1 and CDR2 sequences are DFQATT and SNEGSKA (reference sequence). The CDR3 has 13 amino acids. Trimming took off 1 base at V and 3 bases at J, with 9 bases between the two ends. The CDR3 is CSARVRVYTEAFF. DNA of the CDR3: TGCAGTGCTAGAGTAAGGGTTTACACTGAAGCTTTCTTT.

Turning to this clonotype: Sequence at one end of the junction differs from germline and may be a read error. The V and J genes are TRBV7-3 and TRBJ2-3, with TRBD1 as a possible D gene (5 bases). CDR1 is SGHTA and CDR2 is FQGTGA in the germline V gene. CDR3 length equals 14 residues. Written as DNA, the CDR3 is TGTGCCAGGAGCTTAGACAGATACACAGATACGCAGTATTTT. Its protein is CARSLDRYTDTQYF. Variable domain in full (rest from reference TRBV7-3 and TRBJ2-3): GAGVSQTPSNKVTEKGKYVELRCDPISGHTALYWYRQSLGQGPEFLIYFQGTGAADDSGLPNDRFFAVRPEGSVSTLKIQRTERGDSAVYLCARSLDRYTDTQYFGPGTRLTVL.

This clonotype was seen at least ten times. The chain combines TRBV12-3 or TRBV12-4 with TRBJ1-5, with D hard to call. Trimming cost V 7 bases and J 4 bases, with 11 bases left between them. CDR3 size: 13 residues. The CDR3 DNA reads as TGTGCCAGCACAAAACAGAAGAATCAGCCCCAGCATTTT. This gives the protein CASTKQKNQPQHF.

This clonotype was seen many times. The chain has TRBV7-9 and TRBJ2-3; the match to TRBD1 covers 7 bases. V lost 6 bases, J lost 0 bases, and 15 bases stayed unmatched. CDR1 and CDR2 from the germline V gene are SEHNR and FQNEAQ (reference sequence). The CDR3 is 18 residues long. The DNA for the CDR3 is TGTGCCAGCAGAAGTGAACAGGGGTGGCACCTTAGCACAGATACGCAGTATTTT. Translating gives CASRSEQGWHLSTDTQYF. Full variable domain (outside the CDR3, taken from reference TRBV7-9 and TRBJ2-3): DTGVSQNPRHKITKRGQNVTFRCDPISEHNRLYWYRQTLGQGPEFLTYFQNEAQLEKSRLLSDRFSAERPKGSFSTLEIQRTEQGDSAMYLCASRSEQGWHLSTDTQYFGPGTRLTVL.

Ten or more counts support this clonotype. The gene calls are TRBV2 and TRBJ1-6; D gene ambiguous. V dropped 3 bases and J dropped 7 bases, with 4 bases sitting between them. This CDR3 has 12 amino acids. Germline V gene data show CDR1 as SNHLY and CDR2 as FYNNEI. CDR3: CASSDLNSPLHF. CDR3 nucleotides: TGTGCCAGCAGTGACCTCAATTCACCCCTCCACTTT. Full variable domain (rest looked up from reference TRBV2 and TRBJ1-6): EPEVTQTPSHQVTQMGQEVILRCVPISNHLYFYWYRQILGQKVEFLVSFYNNEISEKSEIFDDQFSVERPDGSNFTLKIRSTKLEDSAMYFCASSDLNSPLHFGNGTRLTVT.

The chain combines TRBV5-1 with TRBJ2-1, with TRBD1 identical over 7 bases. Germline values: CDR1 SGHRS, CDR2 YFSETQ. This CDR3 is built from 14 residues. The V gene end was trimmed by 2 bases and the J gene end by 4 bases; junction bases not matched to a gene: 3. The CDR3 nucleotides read TGCGCCAGCAGCTTACAGGGGTCATACAATGAGCAGTTCTTC. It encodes CASSLQGSYNEQFF.

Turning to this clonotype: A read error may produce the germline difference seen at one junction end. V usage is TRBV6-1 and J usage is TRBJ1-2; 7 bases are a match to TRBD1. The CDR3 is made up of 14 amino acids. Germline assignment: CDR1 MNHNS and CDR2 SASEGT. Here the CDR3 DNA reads TGTGTCAGCAGTTACTCCATTACAGGGGAGGGCTACACCTTC. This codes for CVSSYSITGEGYTF.

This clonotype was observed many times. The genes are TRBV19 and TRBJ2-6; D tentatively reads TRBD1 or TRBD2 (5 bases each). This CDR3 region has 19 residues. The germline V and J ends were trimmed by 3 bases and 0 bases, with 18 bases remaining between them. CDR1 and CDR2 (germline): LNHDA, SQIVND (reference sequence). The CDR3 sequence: CASSMAVRWGSSGANVLTF. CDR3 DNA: TGTGCCAGTAGTATGGCCGTTAGATGGGGGAGCTCTGGGGCCAACGTCCTGACTTTC.

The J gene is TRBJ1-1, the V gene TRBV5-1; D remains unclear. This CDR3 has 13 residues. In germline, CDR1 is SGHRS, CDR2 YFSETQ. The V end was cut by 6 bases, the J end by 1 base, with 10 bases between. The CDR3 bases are TGCGCCAGCAATCTGGCCCCGAACACTGAAGCTTTCTTT. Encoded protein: CASNLAPNTEAFF.

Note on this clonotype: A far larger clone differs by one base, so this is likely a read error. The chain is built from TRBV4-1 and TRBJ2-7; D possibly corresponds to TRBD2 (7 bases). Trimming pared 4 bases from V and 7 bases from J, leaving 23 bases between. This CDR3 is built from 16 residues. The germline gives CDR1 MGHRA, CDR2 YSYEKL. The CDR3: CASSPLPTGGYNEQYF. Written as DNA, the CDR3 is TGCGCCAGCAGCCCCCTCCCAACGGGGGGCTACAATGAGCAGTACTTC.

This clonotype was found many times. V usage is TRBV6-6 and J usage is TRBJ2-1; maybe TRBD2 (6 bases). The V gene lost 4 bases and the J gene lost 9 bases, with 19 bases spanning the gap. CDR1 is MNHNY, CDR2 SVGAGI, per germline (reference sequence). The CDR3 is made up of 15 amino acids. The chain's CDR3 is CASSSLRGTVSEQFF. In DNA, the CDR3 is TGTGCCAGCAGTTCCTTGCGGGGAACGGTCAGTGAGCAGTTCTTC.

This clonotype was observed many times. Here the CDR3 reads CASSQSGRTYNEQFF. DNA of the CDR3: TGTGCCAGCAGTCAGAGCGGGAGAACGTACAATGAGCAGTTCTTC. The chain is built from TRBV6-2 or TRBV6-3 and TRBJ2-1; 8 bases match TRBD2. With 5 bases clipped from V and 4 bases from J, the junction kept 7 bases outside the gene matches. From germline, CDR1 is MNHEY and CDR2 SVGEGT. CDR3 size: 15 residues.

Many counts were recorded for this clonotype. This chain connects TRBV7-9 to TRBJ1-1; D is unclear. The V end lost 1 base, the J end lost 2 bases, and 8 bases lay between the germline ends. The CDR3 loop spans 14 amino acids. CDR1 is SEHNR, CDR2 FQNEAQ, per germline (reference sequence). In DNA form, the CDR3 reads TGTGCCAGCAGCTTAGTTCTGGGTAACACTGAAGCTTTCTTT. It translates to CASSLVLGNTEAFF.

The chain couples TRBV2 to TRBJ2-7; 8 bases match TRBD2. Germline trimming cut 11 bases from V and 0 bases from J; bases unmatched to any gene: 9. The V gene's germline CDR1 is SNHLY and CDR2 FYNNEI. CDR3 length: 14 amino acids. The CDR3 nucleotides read TGTGCCGGTTACGCTGGGACTAGCTCCTACGAGCAGTACTTC. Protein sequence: CAGYAGTSSYEQYF.